This TCR beta chain derives from a study of T cells in Graves' hyperthyroidism and ophthalmopathy. The CDR3 loop spans 14 amino acids. Per the germline V gene, CDR1 is DFQATT and CDR2 is SNEGSKA (reference sequence). J was trimmed by 6 bases and V by 5 bases; bases with no gene match: 6. RNA transcripts provided the source from which TCR beta CDR3 regions were amplified. Carried out on the TCR CDR3, a first-round RT-PCR used the HTBI primer set. TCRdb processed the multiplex PCR reads anew with MiXCR; each CDR3 protein has one entry. This sample has about 560,000 distinct CDR3 sequences, with 11% to 15% found just once. In this sample, this clonotype turned up a few times.

The V gene is TRBV20-1, the J gene TRBJ2-2, with 10 bases that match TRBD2. This sequence was found in a woman between 40 and 55 years old with Graves' hyperthyroidism. Sample: blood. CDR3 nucleotides: TGCAGTGCTCCTAGCGGGAGAGAGTCCGGGGAGCTGTTTTTT. Translation: CSAPSGRESGELFF.